This is a list of T cell receptor beta chains from one sample in a study of blood T cell repertoires in COVID-19. Method: immunoSEQ multiplex PCR; TCRdb's copy keeps in-frame clones and lacks some. Among approximately 260,000 clones, roughly 81% were seen once, and the ten largest hold roughly 6.7%. The specimen was PBMCs or T cells enriched from blood (not recorded which). All receptors come from a woman aged 45-59 years who had been exposed to COVID-19. CDR3s leave out the opening cysteine and the closing phenylalanine or tryptophan. The order of the fields is CDR3 protein, D gene, CDR3 length, V gene, J gene. A D gene is named only where the DNA matches it firmly.

ASSEARGLDYGYT	-	13	TRBV6-1	TRBJ1-2
ASSYSLVIGADTQY	-	14	TRBV6-5	TRBJ2-3
ASSEASEAF	-	9	TRBV25-1	TRBJ1-1
ASSSGTGTSGNTIY	TRBD1	14	TRBV9	TRBJ1-3
ASSTGTGFTGANVLT	TRBD1	15	TRBV5-1	TRBJ2-6
ASRGLAGVTGELF	TRBD2	13	TRBV5-1	TRBJ2-2
ATKSGVLYEQY	-	11	TRBV28	TRBJ2-7
ASSSIRTGTYEQY	TRBD1	13	TRBV11-2	TRBJ2-7
ASSADRAGPLDTQY	TRBD1	14	TRBV7-2	TRBJ2-3
ASRPGVLTDTQY	-	12	TRBV2	TRBJ2-3
ATSRGGYDTDTQY	TRBD1	13	TRBV24-1	TRBJ2-3
ASSELRGFEKLF	-	12	TRBV25-1	TRBJ1-4
SVSRSVTGELF	-	11	TRBV29-1	TRBJ2-2
ASSLDQNYGYT	-	11	TRBV7-9	TRBJ1-2
ASSSARGGTGELF	TRBD2	13	TRBV11-1	TRBJ2-2
ASSLRGSYEQY	-	11	TRBV12-3/TRBV12-4	TRBJ2-7
ASGPMGANTQY	-	11	TRBV12-5	TRBJ2-3
ASSLSGGEQF	TRBD2	10	TRBV11-3	TRBJ2-1
ASRRQTGELF	-	10	TRBV27	TRBJ2-2
ASSRRDRGRVTEAF	TRBD1	14	TRBV5-6	TRBJ1-1
ASSMGGAPQH	-	10	TRBV19	TRBJ1-5
ASIRGGSTDTQY	TRBD2	12	TRBV2	TRBJ2-3
ASSEGQRNTEAF	-	12	TRBV6-1	TRBJ1-1
ASSPEGDYGYT	-	11	TRBV7-2	TRBJ1-2
ASSLTGGPQPQH	TRBD1	12	TRBV28	TRBJ1-5
ASRDKGYGYT	-	10	TRBV12-3/TRBV12-4	TRBJ1-2
ASSGASGSYNEQF	TRBD2	13	TRBV7-9	TRBJ2-1
ASSFWGQLTGELF	TRBD1	13	TRBV5-4	TRBJ2-2
ASSLTRLDRGTEAF	TRBD1	14	TRBV18	TRBJ1-1
ASSHQGLEAF	-	10	TRBV18	TRBJ1-1
ASSRDRRELEAF	TRBD1	12	TRBV10-2	TRBJ1-1
ASSGQGVPQETQY	TRBD1	13	TRBV27	TRBJ2-5
ASRVQGEGNSPLH	TRBD1	13	TRBV6-5	TRBJ1-6
ASSWTSGGSNEQF	TRBD2	13	TRBV4-1	TRBJ2-1
ASRDSSNSPLH	TRBD1	11	TRBV12-3/TRBV12-4	TRBJ1-6
ASSLEGGRNGQF	TRBD2	12	TRBV5-6	TRBJ2-1
ASTLTGNTEAF	-	11	TRBV12-3/TRBV12-4	TRBJ1-1
ASSMTGISNQPQH	TRBD1	13	TRBV19	TRBJ1-5
ASSLSRPGTAPVYGYT	TRBD1	16	TRBV7-9	TRBJ1-2
ASSFGQGAGETQY	TRBD1	13	TRBV5-6	TRBJ2-5
ASSYRTGAGSTEAF	TRBD1	14	TRBV6-5	TRBJ1-1
SASLQGWATEAF	-	12	TRBV20-1	TRBJ1-1
ASSTNGRLPRDQPQH	-	15	TRBV21-1	TRBJ1-5
ASSLLTTEAF	-	10	TRBV28	TRBJ1-1
ASSAGTSGHNEQF	TRBD2	13	TRBV6-4	TRBJ2-1
ATSDPLDSTDTQY	-	13	TRBV24-1	TRBJ2-3